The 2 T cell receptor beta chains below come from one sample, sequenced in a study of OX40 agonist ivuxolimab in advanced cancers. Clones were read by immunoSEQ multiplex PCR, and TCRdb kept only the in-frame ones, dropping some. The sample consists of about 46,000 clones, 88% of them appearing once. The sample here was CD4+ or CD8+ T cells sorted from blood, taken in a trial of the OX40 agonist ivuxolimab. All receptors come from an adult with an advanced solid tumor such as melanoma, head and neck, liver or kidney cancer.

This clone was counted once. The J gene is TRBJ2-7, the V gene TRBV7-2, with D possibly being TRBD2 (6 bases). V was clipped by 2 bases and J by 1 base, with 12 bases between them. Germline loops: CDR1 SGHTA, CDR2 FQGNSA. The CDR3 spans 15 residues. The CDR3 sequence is CASSLWGLPSYEQYF. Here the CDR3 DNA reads TGTGCCAGCAGCTTATGGGGACTCCCGTCCTACGAGCAGTACTTC.

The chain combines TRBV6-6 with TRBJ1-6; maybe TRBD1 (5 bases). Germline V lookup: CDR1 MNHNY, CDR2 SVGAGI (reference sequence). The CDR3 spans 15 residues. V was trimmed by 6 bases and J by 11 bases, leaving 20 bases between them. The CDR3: CASRHYQGSDPPLHF. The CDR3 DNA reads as TGTGCCAGCAGACACTACCAGGGAAGTGACCCACCCCTCCACTTT.